The 20 T cell receptor beta chains listed next were all sequenced from one sample in a study of T-cell reconstitution after alpha-beta-depleted transplantation in children. TCRbeta library construction was performed incorporating unique molecular identifiers. One entry per CDR3 protein, called by TCRdb with MiXCR from the PCR reads. The data contain hundreds of thousands of distinct CDR3 sequences, approximately 12% of them singletons. The sample was PBMCs, mostly from graft donor cells, taken 360 days after TCRalphabeta/CD19-depleted stem cell transplant. These receptor sequences come from a male patient younger than 18 who had a stem cell transplant for acute myeloid leukemia, so the T cells may come from the graft donor.

This clonotype has ten or more counts. The chain uses TRBV5-1 and TRBJ2-2, with TRBD1 matching 9 bases. Germline CDR1 reads SGHRS; CDR2 reads YFSETQ. Unmatched junction bases numbered 13, after V lost 5 bases and J lost 2 bases. This CDR3 comprises 18 residues. CDR3 bases: TGCGCCAGCAGACCTAGACCGGACAGGGGACTCAACACCGGGGAGCTGTTTTTT. Translated, it gives CASRPRPDRGLNTGELFF.

The chain is built from TRBV12-3 or TRBV12-4 and TRBJ2-7, with 15 bases fitting TRBD2. The CDR3 runs 18 residues. With V trimmed by 4 bases and J by 1 base, 8 bases remained unmatched. CDR3 sequence reads: CASSSTGGLAGGSYEQYF. The CDR3 DNA sequence: TGTGCCAGCAGTTCGACAGGGGGACTAGCGGGGGGTTCCTACGAGCAGTACTTC.

The table lists this clonotype with a few counts. The rearrangement uses TRBV3-1 and TRBJ2-4; 11 positions match TRBD2. The germline CDR1 and CDR2 sequences are LGHDT and YNNKEL (reference sequence). The CDR3 spans 20 residues. The J segment lost 6 bases and the V segment lost 0 bases, leaving 16 bases of the junction unmatched. DNA for the CDR3: TGTGCCAGCAGCCAAGAAGAGGGACTAGCGGCCATAGGAGGAGGAAACATTCAGTACTTC. Amino acids: CASSQEEGLAAIGGGNIQYF.

This clonotype was seen a handful of times. The chain has TRBV4-3 and TRBJ2-1; unclear D gene. The CDR3 sequence is 11 residues long. In germline, CDR1 is LGHNA, CDR2 YSLEER. Trimming took off 3 bases at V and 8 bases at J, with 5 bases between the two ends. CDR3 nucleotides: TGCGCCAGCAGCCAGTTCGATGAGCAGTTCTTC. It specifies CASSQFDEQFF.

This clonotype was counted a few times. The CDR3 DNA reads as TGCAGCGCTGACAGGGCCACCTACAATGAGCAGTTCTTC. This translates into CSADRATYNEQFF. The chain recombines TRBV29-1 with TRBJ2-1, with 7 bases fitting TRBD1. CDR1 and CDR2 (germline): SQVTM, ANQGSEA. V shed 7 bases and J 2 bases; nucleotides not matched to a gene: 5. The CDR3 length is 13 residues.

This clonotype was recorded at least ten times. J is TRBJ2-3 and V is TRBV12-3 or TRBV12-4; D possibly corresponds to TRBD2 (5 bases). Trimming removed 5 bases from V and 5 bases from J, with 14 bases in between. This CDR3 spans 14 amino acids. The CDR3 reads CASSPLSTRDTQYF. DNA for the CDR3: TGTGCCAGCAGTCCCCTATCAACTAGAGATACGCAGTATTTT.

The chain recombines TRBV4-3 with TRBJ2-1, with D perhaps matching TRBD2 (5 bases). This CDR3 has 14 residues. Germline CDR1 and CDR2: LGHNA and YSLEER. V lost 1 base and J 9 bases, leaving 13 bases between the germline ends. CDR3 loop: CASSQGRGFSEQFF. Written as DNA, the CDR3 is TGCGCCAGCAGCCAAGGTCGCGGGTTCAGTGAGCAGTTCTTC.

The sample holds many counts of this clonotype. This chain links TRBV29-1 with TRBJ2-3; tentatively, D is TRBD2 (5 bases). Germline CDR1 reads SQVTM; CDR2 reads ANQGSEA. This CDR3 has 13 amino acids. Trimming pared 0 bases from V and 6 bases from J, leaving 10 bases between. CDR3 sequence reads: CSVEELVGDTQYF. The DNA of the CDR3 is TGCAGCGTTGAAGAACTAGTAGGCGATACGCAGTATTTT.

The V and J genes are TRBV7-2 and TRBJ2-7, with D tentatively TRBD1 (6 bases). The germline CDR1 and CDR2 sequences are SGHTA and FQGNSA. The ends were cut back, 5 bases at V and 0 bases at J, with 14 bases in the middle. There are 15 residues in the CDR3. CDR3 DNA sequence: TGTGCCAGCAGCGAAGGGGGAATTCGCTCCTACGAGCAGTACTTC. It yields the protein CASSEGGIRSYEQYF.

This clonotype was counted at least ten times. The chain is built from TRBV28 and TRBJ1-1, with TRBD1 as a possible D gene (5 bases). Germline V lookup: CDR1 MDHEN, CDR2 SYDVKM. The V gene lost 8 bases and the J gene lost 0 bases, with 25 bases spanning the gap. This CDR3 region has 18 residues. For the CDR3, the DNA is TGTGCCAGCTCTATCCCGCCGACAGCTTCCATATTGAACACTGAAGCTTTCTTT. Protein product: CASSIPPTASILNTEAFF.

The chain has TRBV6-2 or TRBV6-3 and TRBJ2-2; D uncertain. V lost 2 bases to trimming and J lost 2 bases, with 9 bases between them. Germline CDR1 is MNHEY and CDR2 is SVGEGT. This CDR3 contains 15 residues. The CDR3 reads CASSYGRKNTGELFF. In DNA, the CDR3 is TGTGCCAGCAGTTACGGGCGGAAAAACACCGGGGAGCTGTTTTTT.

This clonotype was recorded at least ten times. This sequence joins TRBV29-1 and TRBJ2-1; a possible D gene is TRBD1 (5 bases). Trimming took off 4 bases at V and 0 bases at J, with 13 bases between the two ends. This CDR3 is 15 amino acids long. Germline CDR1 and CDR2: SQVTM and ANQGSEA. CDR3 region: CSVAQGLSSYNEQFF. The CDR3 DNA reads TGCAGCGTTGCGCAGGGCCTAAGCTCCTACAATGAGCAGTTCTTC.

This clonotype was detected ten times or more. The chain carries TRBV7-9 and TRBJ2-7; no firm D call. The germline V and J ends were trimmed by 8 bases and 6 bases, with 11 bases remaining between them. CDR3 length equals 11 residues. CDR1 is SEHNR, CDR2 FQNEAQ, per germline (reference sequence). The CDR3 region is CASEVAGEQYF. CDR3 in DNA: TGTGCCAGCGAGGTAGCTGGCGAGCAGTACTTC.

Ten or more counts support this clonotype. This chain joins TRBV28 and TRBJ2-7, with D perhaps being TRBD1 or TRBD2 (6 bases each). The germline V and J ends were trimmed by 4 bases and 0 bases, with 28 bases remaining between them. Looked up from germline, CDR1 is MDHEN and CDR2 is SYDVKM. This CDR3 region has 20 residues. The CDR3 reads CASSYYGRWGATASSYEQYF. Here the CDR3 DNA reads TGTGCCAGCAGTTATTATGGGCGGTGGGGGGCCACTGCTAGCTCCTACGAGCAGTACTTC.

This clonotype appeared a few times. The genes are TRBV18 and TRBJ2-3; D is possibly TRBD2 (5 bases). V gave up 2 bases and J gave up 2 bases, with 17 bases separating them. CDR3 size: 17 residues. Germline lookup yields CDR1 KGHSH and CDR2 LQKENI. Here the CDR3 DNA reads TGTGCCAGCTCACCAATGCCGGCCCAGGAGGTCACAGATACGCAGTATTTT. This sequence encodes CASSPMPAQEVTDTQYF. Full variable domain (remainder filled in from reference TRBV18 and TRBJ2-3): NAGVMQNPRHLVRRRGQEARLRCSPMKGHSHVYWYRQLPEEGLKFMVYLQKENIIDESGMPKERFSAEFPKEGPSILRIQQVVRGDSAAYFCASSPMPAQEVTDTQYFGPGTRLTVL.

The gene calls are TRBV28 and TRBJ1-1; D may be TRBD1 (6 bases). Between the trimmed V and J ends, which lost 6 bases and 2 bases, there was a span of 13 bases. The V gene's germline CDR1 is MDHEN and CDR2 SYDVKM. The CDR3 totals 14 residues. The CDR3 here is CASSQWGLNTEAFF. The CDR3, as DNA: TGTGCCAGCAGCCAGTGGGGGCTAAACACTGAAGCTTTCTTT.

This clonotype was seen ten or more times. V gene TRBV20-1 combines with J gene TRBJ1-1, with no clear D. The length of the CDR3 is 11 residues. Germline V lookup: CDR1 DFQATT, CDR2 SNEGSKA (reference sequence). The CDR3 here is CRAASRKRAFF. DNA for the CDR3: TGCAGGGCGGCCTCCCGGAAACGAGCTTTCTTT.

In this sample, this clonotype turned up many times. The chain is built from TRBV5-1 and TRBJ2-2; either TRBD1 or TRBD2 may supply D (5 bases each). The CDR3 sequence is 14 residues long. Germline V gene data show CDR1 as SGHRS and CDR2 as YFSETQ. V lost 0 bases and J 6 bases, leaving 9 bases between the germline ends. The CDR3 coding sequence is TGCGCCAGCAGCTTGGCACCGGGGCCCGGGGAGCTGTTTTTT. Protein: CASSLAPGPGELFF.

The table lists this clonotype with a few counts. V usage is TRBV7-3 and J usage is TRBJ2-2; no firm D call. V was pared by 5 bases and J by 6 bases, with 10 bases between. Germline-derived CDR1 and CDR2 are SGHTA and FQGTGA. CDR3 length: 13 amino acids. The CDR3 DNA reads as TGTGCCAGCAGCCCGACCTCCCCCGGGGAGCTGTTTTTT. It encodes CASSPTSPGELFF.

This chain connects TRBV7-2 to TRBJ2-5; no clear D gene. V was cut by 1 base and J by 7 bases, with 7 bases left in between. The CDR3 loop spans 12 amino acids. The germline V gene encodes CDR1 SGHTA and CDR2 FQGNSA. CDR3 loop: CASSLVAGTQYF. The CDR3 DNA sequence: TGTGCCAGCAGCTTAGTCGCAGGGACCCAGTACTTC.